This TCR beta chain originates from a study of vaccination and CD4 T cells after COVID-19. As for the study in general: Convalescent patients gave post-COVID blood a median approximately 100 days post-diagnosis, range 35 to 161. Overlapping spike peptides served as the stimulus for the cells. These peptides came from SARS-CoV-2 and from the common cold coronaviruses HCoV-NL63, HCoV-OC43 and HCoV-229E. Findings and limits, study-wide: Spike mono-reactive status applied to 304 of 307 vaccine-specific clones in convalescent patients.

Notes on this clonotype: The target antigen is unknown.

Germline V CDR1 and CDR2: MNHNS, SASEGT. This CDR3 spans 12 amino acids. Trimming shortened V by 6 bases and J by 7 bases, and 12 bases separated the two germline ends. Stated treatment: approximately 9-day PBMC culture with coronavirus spike peptide pools or control peptides (ViraFEST assay). An Oncomine TCR Beta short-read assay was used to sequence the DNA from cultured CD4+ T cells. Using its own MiXCR run on the PCR reads, TCRdb lists one record per CDR3 protein. This table holds approximately 15,000 distinct CDR3 sequences, 40% to 65% found once. The chain employs TRBV6-1 and TRBJ1-2, with D unclear. The clonotype was recovered from a human donor who had recovered from COVID-19. The sample in question was CD4+ T cells from blood, cultured in vitro, obtained before SARS-CoV-2 vaccination. CDR3 coding DNA: TGTGCCAGCAGCTTCCTAGGATCTGGCTACACCTTC. It yields the protein CASSFLGSGYTF.